There are a few counts of the clone carrying this TCR beta chain. This same CDR3 is encoded by further DNA sequences in the sample. Trimming stripped 5 bases from V and 2 bases from J, with 16 bases between. Germline CDR1 SGHTA, CDR2 FQGNSA. The CDR3 extends over 15 amino acids. cDNA synthesis used the whole RNA isolate, giving expressed TCRB sequences. Clones were read by immunoSEQ multiplex PCR, and TCRdb kept only the in-frame ones, dropping some. The profile shows about 340,000 clones, 7.5% to 9% of them singletons. This entry is derived from a study of beta chain features in type 1 diabetes. Material: central memory CD4+ T cells from blood. The clonotype originates from a young woman in good health. The chain is built from TRBV7-2 and TRBJ2-7; weak D call: TRBD1 (5 bases). The CDR3 bases are TGTGCCAGCAGCCAAGGGCCGACAGCCACCTACGAGCAGTACTTC. This gives the protein CASSQGPTATYEQYF.